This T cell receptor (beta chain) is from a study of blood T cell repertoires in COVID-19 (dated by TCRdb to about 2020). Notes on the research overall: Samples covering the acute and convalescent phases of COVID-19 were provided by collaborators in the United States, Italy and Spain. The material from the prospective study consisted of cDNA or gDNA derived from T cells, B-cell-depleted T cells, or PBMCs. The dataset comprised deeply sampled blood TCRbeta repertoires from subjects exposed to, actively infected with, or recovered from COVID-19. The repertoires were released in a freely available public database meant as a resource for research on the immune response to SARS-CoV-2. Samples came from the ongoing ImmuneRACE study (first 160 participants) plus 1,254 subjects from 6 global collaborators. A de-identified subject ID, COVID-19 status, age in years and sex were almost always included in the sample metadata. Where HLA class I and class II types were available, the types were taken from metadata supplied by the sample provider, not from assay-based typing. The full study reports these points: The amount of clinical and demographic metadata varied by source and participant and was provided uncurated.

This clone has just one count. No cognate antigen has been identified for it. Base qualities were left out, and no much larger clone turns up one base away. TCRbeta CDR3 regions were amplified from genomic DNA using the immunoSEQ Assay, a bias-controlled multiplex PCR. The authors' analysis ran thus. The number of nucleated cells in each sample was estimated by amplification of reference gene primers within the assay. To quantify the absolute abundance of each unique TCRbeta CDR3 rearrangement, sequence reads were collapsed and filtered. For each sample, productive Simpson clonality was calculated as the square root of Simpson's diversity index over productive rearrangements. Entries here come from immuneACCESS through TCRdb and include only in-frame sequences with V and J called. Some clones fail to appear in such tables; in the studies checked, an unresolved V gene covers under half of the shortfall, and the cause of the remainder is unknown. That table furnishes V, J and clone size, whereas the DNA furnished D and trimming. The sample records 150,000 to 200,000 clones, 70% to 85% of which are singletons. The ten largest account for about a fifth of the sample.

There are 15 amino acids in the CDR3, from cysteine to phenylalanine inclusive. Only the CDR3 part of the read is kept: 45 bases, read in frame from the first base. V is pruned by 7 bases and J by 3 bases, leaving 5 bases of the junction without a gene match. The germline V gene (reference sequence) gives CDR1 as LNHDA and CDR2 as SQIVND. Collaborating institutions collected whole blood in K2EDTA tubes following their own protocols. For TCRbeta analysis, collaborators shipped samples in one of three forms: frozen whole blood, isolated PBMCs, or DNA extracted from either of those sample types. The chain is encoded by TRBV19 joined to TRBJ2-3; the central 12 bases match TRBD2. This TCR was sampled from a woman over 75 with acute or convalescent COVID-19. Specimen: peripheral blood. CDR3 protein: CASIPTSGSTDTQYF. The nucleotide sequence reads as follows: TGTGCCAGTATCCCGACTAGCGGGAGTACAGATACGCAGTATTTT.